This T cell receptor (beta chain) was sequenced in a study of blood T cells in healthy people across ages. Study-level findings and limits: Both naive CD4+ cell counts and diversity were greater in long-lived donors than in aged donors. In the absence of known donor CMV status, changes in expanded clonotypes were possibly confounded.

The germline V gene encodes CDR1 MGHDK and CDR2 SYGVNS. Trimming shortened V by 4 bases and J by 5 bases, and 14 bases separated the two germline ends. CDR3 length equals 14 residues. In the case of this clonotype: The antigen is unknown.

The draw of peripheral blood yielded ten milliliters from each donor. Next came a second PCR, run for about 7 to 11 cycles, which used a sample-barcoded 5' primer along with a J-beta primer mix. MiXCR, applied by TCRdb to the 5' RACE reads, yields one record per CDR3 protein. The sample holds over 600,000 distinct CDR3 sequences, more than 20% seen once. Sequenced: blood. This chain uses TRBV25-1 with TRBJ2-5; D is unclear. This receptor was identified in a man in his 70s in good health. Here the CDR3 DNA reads TGTGCCAGCAGTGTATTGGGTTCCGGGGAGACCCAGTACTTC. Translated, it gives CASSVLGSGETQYF.